This T cell receptor (beta chain) was sequenced during a study of CD8+ T cells in alopecia areata. Study summary: For the treated group, dosing was oral tofacitinib at 5 to 10 mg twice daily. A 6-month off-drug phase came after tofacitinib, which had lasted 6 to 18 months. Overall study findings and caveats: Higher clonality and more expanded CD8+ clones appeared in lesional than normal scalp.

Concerning this clone itself: What it recognizes is unknown.

Specimens obtained from alopecia areata patients comprised lesional scalp punch biopsies and peripheral blood. Extraction of RNA preceded its reverse transcription into cDNA, which served as the sequencing template. Clones were sequenced by immunoSEQ multiplex PCR, and TCRdb holds only the in-frame ones, with some missing. The table has more than 95,000 clones, about two fifths seen once. Germline V gene sequence: CDR1 GTSNPN, CDR2 SVGIG (reference sequence). Trimming cost V 0 bases and J 3 bases, with 6 bases left between them. This CDR3 is built from 13 residues. The sequencing sample was made of CD4+ T cells sorted from blood. The chain carries TRBV30 and TRBJ1-5; D is undetermined. The sequence derives from a human donor with alopecia areata. CDR3 sequence (DNA): TGTGCCTGGAGTGTACAGAACAATCAGCCCCAGCATTTT. Translating it yields CAWSVQNNQPQHF. Complete variable domain (other parts from reference TRBV30 and TRBJ1-5): SQTIHQWPATLVQPVGSPLSLECTVEGTSNPNLYWYRQAAGRGLQLLFYSVGIGQISSEVPQNLSASRPQDRQFILSSKKLLLSDSGFYLCAWSVQNNQPQHFGDGTRLSIL.